The entry below describes one T cell receptor (beta chain). The antigen is not known. The Oncomine TCR Beta short-read assay was what sequenced the DNA obtained from cultured CD4+ T cells. TCRdb passed the PCR reads through MiXCR, listing each CDR3 protein once. The data contain some 15,000 distinct CDR3 sequences, 52% of them singletons. The data stem from a study of vaccination and CD4 T cells after COVID-19. Study summary: Six males and four females, two of them Hispanic, were enrolled as convalescents.

Treatment specified: approximately 9-day PBMC culture with coronavirus spike peptide pools or control peptides (ViraFEST assay). Sequenced input: CD4+ T cells from blood, cultured in vitro. This clonotype was obtained from a human donor who had recovered from COVID-19.

The CDR3 is CAWSGLSRADTQYF. In DNA, the CDR3 is TGTGCCTGGTCAGGGCTTAGTCGGGCAGATACGCAGTATTTT. This chain links TRBV30 with TRBJ2-3; D is perhaps TRBD1 (5 bases). CDR1 GTSNPN and CDR2 SVGIG come from the germline V gene (reference sequence). Trimming stripped 5 bases from V and 4 bases from J, with 16 bases between. The CDR3 extends over 14 amino acids.